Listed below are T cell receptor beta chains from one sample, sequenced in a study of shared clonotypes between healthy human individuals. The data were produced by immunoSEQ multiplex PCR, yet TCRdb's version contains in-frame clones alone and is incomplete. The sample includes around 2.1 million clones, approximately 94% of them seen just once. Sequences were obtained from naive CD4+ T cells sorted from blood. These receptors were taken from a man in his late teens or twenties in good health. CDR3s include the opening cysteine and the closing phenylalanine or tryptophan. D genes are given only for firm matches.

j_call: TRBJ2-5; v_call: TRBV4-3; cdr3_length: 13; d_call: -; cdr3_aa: CASSQEVGGTQYF; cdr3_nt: TGCGCCAGCAGCCAAGAGGTGGGGGGGACCCAGTACTTC
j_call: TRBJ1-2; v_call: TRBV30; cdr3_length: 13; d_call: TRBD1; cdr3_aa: CAWSVPGGYGYTF; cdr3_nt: TGTGCCTGGAGTGTACCAGGGGGCTATGGCTACACCTTC
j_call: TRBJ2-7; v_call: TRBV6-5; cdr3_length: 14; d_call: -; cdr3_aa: CASSYHRGGYEQYF; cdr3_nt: TGTGCCAGCAGTTACCACCGGGGCGGCTACGAGCAGTACTTC
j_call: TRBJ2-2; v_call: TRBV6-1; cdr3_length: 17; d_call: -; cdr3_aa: CASSEEGGQGLTGELFF; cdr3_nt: TGTGCCAGCAGTGAAGAGGGGGGCCAGGGGCTCACCGGGGAGCTGTTTTTT
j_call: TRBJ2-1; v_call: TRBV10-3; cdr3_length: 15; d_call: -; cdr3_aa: CAISGGQGGYNEQFF; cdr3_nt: TGTGCCATCAGTGGAGGGCAGGGGGGGTACAATGAGCAGTTCTTC
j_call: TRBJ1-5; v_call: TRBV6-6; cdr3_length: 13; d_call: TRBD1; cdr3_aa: CASSNRGEQPQHF; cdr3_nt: TGTGCCAGCAGCAACAGGGGCGAACAGCCCCAGCATTTT
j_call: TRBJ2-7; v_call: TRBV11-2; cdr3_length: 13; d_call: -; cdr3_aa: CASSLGGIYEQYF; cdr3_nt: TGTGCCAGCAGCTTAGGGGGAATTTACGAGCAGTACTTC
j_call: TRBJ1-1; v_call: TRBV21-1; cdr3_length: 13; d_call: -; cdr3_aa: CASSKRQNTEAFF; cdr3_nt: TGTGCCAGCAGCAAACGACAAAACACTGAAGCTTTCTTT
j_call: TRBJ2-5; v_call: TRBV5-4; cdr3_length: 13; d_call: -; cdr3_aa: CASSPTGQETQYF; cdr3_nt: TGTGCCAGCAGCCCAACAGGGCAAGAGACCCAGTACTTC
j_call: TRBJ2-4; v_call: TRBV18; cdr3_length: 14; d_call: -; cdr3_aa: CASSPPSKADIQYF; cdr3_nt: TGTGCCAGCTCACCACCAAGTAAAGCTGACATTCAGTACTTC
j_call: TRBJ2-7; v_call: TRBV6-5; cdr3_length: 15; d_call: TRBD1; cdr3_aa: CASRETQGVSYEQYF; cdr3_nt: TGTGCCAGCAGAGAAACCCAGGGGGTCTCCTACGAGCAGTACTTC
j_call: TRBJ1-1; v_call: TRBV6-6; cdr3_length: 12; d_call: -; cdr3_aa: CASSGKVPQAFF; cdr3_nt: TGTGCCAGCAGTGGAAAGGTGCCACAAGCTTTCTTT
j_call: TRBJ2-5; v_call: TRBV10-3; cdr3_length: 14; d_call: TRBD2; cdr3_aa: CAIRGTSGQETQYF; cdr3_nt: TGTGCCATACGCGGGACTAGCGGTCAAGAGACCCAGTACTTC
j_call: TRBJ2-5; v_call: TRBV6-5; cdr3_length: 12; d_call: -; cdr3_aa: CASTQKAGPQYF; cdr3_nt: TGTGCCAGCACCCAGAAAGCCGGCCCCCAGTACTTC
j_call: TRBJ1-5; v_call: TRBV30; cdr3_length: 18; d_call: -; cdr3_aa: CAYSQGRTFGYSNQPQHF; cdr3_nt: TGTGCCTACAGCCAGGGACGGACTTTCGGATATAGCAATCAGCCCCAGCATTTT
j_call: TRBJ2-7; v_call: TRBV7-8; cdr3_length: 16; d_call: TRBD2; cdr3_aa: CASSYGQGGRVSEQYF; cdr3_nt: TGTGCCAGCAGCTATGGCCAGGGCGGGAGGGTCTCCGAGCAGTACTTC
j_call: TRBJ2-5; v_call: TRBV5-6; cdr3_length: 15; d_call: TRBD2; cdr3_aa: CASSFLSGGQETQYF; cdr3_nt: TGTGCCAGCAGCTTTTTATCGGGGGGACAAGAGACCCAGTACTTC
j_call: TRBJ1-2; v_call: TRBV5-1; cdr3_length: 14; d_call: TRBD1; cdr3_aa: CASSLDEGASGYTF; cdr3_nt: TGCGCCAGCAGCTTGGATGAGGGGGCAAGTGGCTACACCTTC
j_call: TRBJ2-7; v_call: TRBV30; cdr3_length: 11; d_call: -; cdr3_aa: CAWKADYEQYF; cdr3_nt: TGTGCCTGGAAAGCCGACTACGAGCAGTACTTC